Following are 10 T cell receptor beta chains from one sample sequenced in a study of blood T cell repertoires in COVID-19. The table came from immunoSEQ multiplex PCR; TCRdb's copy has only in-frame clones and leaves some out. The table lists about 250,000 clones, approximately 86% of them singletons. The source material was peripheral blood. Every receptor here comes from a woman in her sixties with active or convalescent COVID-19.

This chain connects TRBV2 to TRBJ1-2; 10 bases line up with TRBD1. The germline CDR1 and CDR2 sequences are SNHLY and FYNNEI. The ends lost 2 bases at V and 4 bases at J; junction bases unmatched: 4. The length of the CDR3 is 15 residues. CDR3 nucleotide sequence: TGTGCCAGCAGTGAATTCAGGACAGGGGGCTATGGCTACACCTTC. It specifies CASSEFRTGGYGYTF.

The chain recombines TRBV11-2 with TRBJ2-2; weak D call: TRBD2 (6 bases). In germline, CDR1 is SGHAT, CDR2 FQNNGV. Trimming took off 7 bases at V and 6 bases at J, with 12 bases between the two ends. The CDR3 has 13 residues. The CDR3 region is CASNPTGAGELFF. In nucleotides, the CDR3 is TGTGCCAGCAACCCCACGGGGGCCGGGGAGCTGTTTTTT.

This clone was seen just once. The CDR3 loop is CASSQDYGSNIQYF. In DNA form, the CDR3 reads TGTGCCAGCAGCCAAGATTACGGGTCTAACATTCAGTACTTC. This sequence joins TRBV3-1 (or the pseudogene TRBV3-2) and TRBJ2-4; no clear D. Germline V gene sequence: CDR1 LGHDT, CDR2 YNNKEL (reference sequence). V shed 0 bases and J shed 7 bases, with 10 bases lying between them. The CDR3 consists of 14 residues.

This chain joins TRBV3-1 (or the pseudogene TRBV3-2) and TRBJ2-1; D not resolved. Germline CDR1 and CDR2: LGHDT and YNNKEL (reference sequence). The CDR3 has 16 amino acids. The V and J ends lost 2 bases and 2 bases respectively, with 13 bases between them. The CDR3 sequence: CASSQPRQPPYNEQFF. The CDR3, as DNA: TGTGCCAGCAGCCAACCCCGACAACCCCCCTACAATGAGCAGTTCTTC.

This chain connects TRBV29-1 to TRBJ2-3; 11 bases map to TRBD2. J lost 8 bases, V lost 4 bases, and 14 bases had no gene match. CDR1 and CDR2 from the germline V gene are SQVTM and ANQGSEA. The CDR3 sequence is 16 residues long. The DNA of the CDR3 is TGCAGCGTTGGACTGGGGCTAGCGGGGGGCCGGGGTACGCAGTATTTT. This codes for CSVGLGLAGGRGTQYF.

CDR3 protein: CASSRGAYNEQFF. CDR3 coding DNA: TGTGCCAGCTCTAGGGGCGCCTACAATGAGCAGTTCTTC. The J gene is TRBJ2-1, the V gene TRBV11-3; TRBD1 is a possible D gene (5 bases). The germline gives CDR1 SGHNT, CDR2 YENEEA. V was pared by 8 bases and J by 2 bases, with 10 bases between. The CDR3 extends over 13 amino acids. The entire variable domain, with the rest obtained from reference TRBV11-3 and TRBJ2-1, is as follows: EAGVVQSPRYKIIEKKQPVAFWCNPISGHNTLYWYLQNLGQGPELLIRYENEEAVDDSQLPKDRFSAERLKGVDSTLKIQPAELGDSAVYLCASSRGAYNEQFFGPGTRLTVL.

As DNA, the CDR3 is TGTGCCAGTAACTCTCCCCAGGGGGGCTCCTACAATGAGCAGTTCTTC. Translation gives CASNSPQGGSYNEQFF. This rearrangement joins TRBV28 to TRBJ2-1, with D possibly being TRBD1 (7 bases). Germline CDR1 is MDHEN and CDR2 is SYDVKM. CDR3 size: 16 residues. V shed 9 bases and J shed 0 bases, with 18 bases lying between them.

The V gene is TRBV7-6, the J gene TRBJ2-1, with D possibly matching TRBD2 (6 bases). This CDR3 has 17 residues. The V gene lost 0 bases and the J gene lost 4 bases, with 16 bases spanning the gap. Germline CDR1 reads SGHVS; CDR2 reads FNYEAQ. CDR3 in DNA: TGTGCCAGCAGCTTAGCAGGAACGGGAGCCATTTACAATGAGCAGTTCTTC. Translating it yields CASSLAGTGAIYNEQFF.

The rearrangement uses TRBV27 and TRBJ2-3, with TRBD1 matching 8 bases. This CDR3 comprises 16 residues. With 6 bases clipped from V and 2 bases from J, the junction kept 10 bases outside the gene matches. Germline V gives CDR1 MNHEY, CDR2 SMNVEV (reference sequence). The CDR3 nucleotides are TGTGCCAGCAGAAGAGCGCAGGGGGCTATCACAGATACGCAGTATTTT. It specifies CASRRAQGAITDTQYF.

This clone showed up many times. V gene TRBV12-3 or TRBV12-4 combines with J gene TRBJ2-5; D is undetermined. Trimming cost V 3 bases and J 7 bases, with 9 bases left between them. The length of the CDR3 is 12 residues. The CDR3 sequence: CASSFLSRTQYF. CDR3 DNA: TGTGCCAGCAGTTTTCTTTCCCGGACCCAGTACTTC.